What follows are 24 T cell receptor beta chains derived from one specimen sequenced in a study of OX40 agonist ivuxolimab in advanced cancers. Using immunoSEQ multiplex PCR, the repertoire was profiled, and TCRdb retains in-frame clones only, with some absent. The sample yields about 93,000 clones, around 92% seen once. The material sequenced was CD4+ or CD8+ T cells sorted from blood, taken in a trial of the OX40 agonist ivuxolimab. These receptors all stem from an adult with an advanced solid tumor such as melanoma, head and neck, liver or kidney cancer.

V is TRBV6-5 and J is TRBJ2-1, with a tentative D call TRBD2 (7 bases). Germline lookup yields CDR1 MNHEY and CDR2 SVGAGI. The length of the CDR3 is 12 residues. V lost 8 bases and J 5 bases, leaving 10 bases between the germline ends. The CDR3, as DNA: TGTGCCAGCGGGGGGGCCGACAATGAGCAGTTCTTC. Amino acid sequence: CASGGADNEQFF.

The rearrangement links TRBV19 to TRBJ1-4; possibly TRBD1 for D (5 bases). CDR1 is LNHDA, CDR2 SQIVND, per germline (reference sequence). The CDR3 consists of 13 residues. V was cut by 7 bases and J by 10 bases, with 16 bases left in between. CDR3 DNA: TGTGCCAGTACCCTCCTCGGGGCGGGAAAACTGTTTTTT. Translated: CASTLLGAGKLFF.

V and J are TRBV5-1 and TRBJ2-5; 7 positions agree with TRBD2. Germline V gene data show CDR1 as SGHRS and CDR2 as YFSETQ. Trimming took 2 bases from V and 1 from J; bases not matched to a gene: 8. This CDR3 has 16 amino acids. In DNA form, the CDR3 reads TGCGCCAGCAGCTTTTGGGGAGGGGCGACCCAAGAGACCCAGTACTTC. Amino acids: CASSFWGGATQETQYF.

V is TRBV6-1 and J is TRBJ2-4; 7 bases are a match to TRBD2. Germline values: CDR1 MNHNS, CDR2 SASEGT. The V gene end was trimmed by 7 bases and the J gene end by 4 bases; junction bases not matched to a gene: 10. The CDR3 length is 15 residues. The CDR3 DNA reads as TGTGCCAGCAATGGGGAGGGCGGCTTTAAAAACATTCAGTACTTC. It codes for CASNGEGGFKNIQYF.

This CDR3 is CASSERVVNSYQETQYF. DNA for the CDR3: TGTGCCAGCAGTGAAAGAGTGGTGAACTCGTACCAAGAGACCCAGTACTTC. This chain connects TRBV2 to TRBJ2-5; D remains unclear. CDR1 and CDR2 (germline): SNHLY, FYNNEI. This CDR3 contains 17 residues. V was trimmed by 2 bases and J by 0 bases, leaving 16 bases between them.

The chain has TRBV9 and TRBJ2-3; D gene unclear. This CDR3 comprises 15 residues. CDR1 and CDR2 (germline): SGDLS, YYNGEE. The V gene lost 0 bases and the J gene lost 3 bases, with 11 bases spanning the gap. CDR3 sequence: CASSVVGSSTDTQYF. CDR3 nucleotide sequence: TGTGCCAGCAGCGTAGTAGGGTCCTCAACAGATACGCAGTATTTT.

The chain employs TRBV30 and TRBJ2-3, with D tentatively TRBD1 or TRBD2 (6 bases each). There are 14 residues in the CDR3. The V end was cut by 2 bases, the J end by 4 bases, with 13 bases between. From germline, CDR1 is GTSNPN and CDR2 SVGIG (reference sequence). CDR3 sequence reads: CAWSLASGADTQYF. The CDR3 DNA reads as TGTGCCTGGAGTCTAGCGTCAGGGGCAGATACGCAGTATTTT. The full variable domain, with the rest looked up from reference TRBV30 and TRBJ2-3, is SQTIHQWPATLVQPVGSPLSLECTVEGTSNPNLYWYRQAAGRGLQLLFYSVGIGQISSEVPQNLSASRPQDRQFILSSKKLLLSDSGFYLCAWSLASGADTQYFGPGTRLTVL.

The chain couples TRBV30 to TRBJ1-5; D is uncertain. V lost 7 bases, J lost 7 bases, and 20 bases lay in between. Germline-derived CDR1 and CDR2 are GTSNPN and SVGIG (reference sequence). The CDR3 is 14 residues long. The CDR3: CASTFAGSRQPQHF. The CDR3, as DNA: TGTGCCTCAACATTTGCAGGTTCGCGGCAGCCCCAGCATTTT.

The sample holds one count of this clone. The chain combines TRBV9 with TRBJ2-2, with TRBD2 matching over 11 bases. The CDR3 covers 16 residues. The V gene's germline CDR1 is SGDLS and CDR2 YYNGEE. J gave up 4 bases and V 2 bases, and 4 bases lay outside the gene matches. The CDR3 DNA is TGTGCCAGCAGCGTGGGGACTAGCGGAGTCACCGGGGAGCTGTTTTTT. Translated: CASSVGTSGVTGELFF.

This chain connects TRBV30 to TRBJ1-1; no reliable D call. Between the trimmed V and J ends, which lost 5 bases and 4 bases, there was a span of 8 bases. CDR1 is GTSNPN, CDR2 SVGIG, per germline (reference sequence). CDR3 length: 11 amino acids. The CDR3 spells CAWELTTEAFF. The CDR3 region has the DNA TGTGCCTGGGAACTGACCACTGAAGCTTTCTTT.

V usage is TRBV10-3 and J usage is TRBJ1-5; possibly TRBD1 for D (6 bases). V gave up 0 bases and J gave up 4 bases, with 13 bases separating them. Germline CDR1 ENHRY, CDR2 SYGVKD. The CDR3 has 16 residues. This chain's CDR3 is CAISESQLQGNQPQHF. The DNA for the CDR3 is TGTGCCATCAGTGAGTCTCAGCTACAGGGTAATCAGCCCCAGCATTTT.

The chain is built from TRBV6-5 and TRBJ2-7; TRBD1 matches 8 bases. The germline gives CDR1 MNHEY, CDR2 SVGAGI. Trimming cost V 4 bases and J 0 bases; bases outside gene matches: 5. The CDR3 has 15 amino acids. CDR3 protein: CASSLDRDDSYEQYF. CDR3 nucleotide sequence: TGTGCCAGCAGTTTGGACAGGGACGACTCCTACGAGCAGTACTTC.

For the CDR3, the DNA is TGCGCCAGCAGCACGGGACTAGCGGGAGATTTTGAGCAGTTCTTC. This gives the protein CASSTGLAGDFEQFF. The chain links TRBV5-1 to TRBJ2-1; 14 nucleotides line up with TRBD2. V was pared by 4 bases and J by 9 bases, with 6 bases of the junction left unmatched. CDR1 SGHRS and CDR2 YFSETQ come from the germline V gene. The CDR3 length is 15 residues. Drawing the rest from reference TRBV5-1 and TRBJ2-1, the complete variable domain is KAGVTQTPRYLIKTRGQQVTLSCSPISGHRSVSWYQQTPGQGLQFLFEYFSETQRNKGNFPGRFSGRQFSNSRSEMNVSTLELGDSALYLCASSTGLAGDFEQFFGPGTRLTVL.

The V gene is TRBV27, the J gene TRBJ2-7, with 11 positions matching TRBD2. The CDR3 is made up of 15 amino acids. Germline CDR1 MNHEY, CDR2 SMNVEV (reference sequence). With V trimmed by 0 bases and J by 3 bases, 1 base remained unmatched. DNA for the CDR3: TGTGCCAGCAGTTTATCCCTAGCGGGGGGCTACGAGCAGTACTTC. Translating it yields CASSLSLAGGYEQYF.

This chain connects TRBV7-2 to TRBJ2-3, with 7 bases matching TRBD2. The germline V gene has CDR1 SGHTA and CDR2 FQGNSA. CDR3 length: 14 residues. After removal of 10 bases from V and 0 bases from J, the junction contained 7 bases not matched to a gene. CDR3 loop: CATLGGGSTDTQYF. In DNA, the CDR3 is TGTGCCACCCTTGGGGGGGGGAGCACAGATACGCAGTATTTT.

This rearrangement joins TRBV7-9 to TRBJ2-2; D perhaps matches TRBD2 (5 bases). The CDR3 extends over 14 amino acids. In germline, CDR1 is SEHNR, CDR2 FQNEAQ (reference sequence). Trimming shortened V by 5 bases and J by 7 bases, and 14 bases separated the two germline ends. CDR3 nucleotides: TGTGCCAGCAGCCCCAATCTCGGAGGCGGGGAGCTGTTTTTT. Protein product: CASSPNLGGGELFF.

This sequence joins TRBV5-1 and TRBJ2-7; 10 bases map to TRBD2. Germline lookup yields CDR1 SGHRS and CDR2 YFSETQ. CDR3 size: 15 residues. Trimming removed 2 bases from V and 5 bases from J; junction bases left unmatched: 7. CDR3 coding DNA: TGCGCCAGCAGCTTCAGCGGGGGGGCCCCCCACGAGCAGTACTTC. Encoded protein: CASSFSGGAPHEQYF. The entire variable domain, with the rest obtained from reference TRBV5-1 and TRBJ2-7, is as follows: KAGVTQTPRYLIKTRGQQVTLSCSPISGHRSVSWYQQTPGQGLQFLFEYFSETQRNKGNFPGRFSGRQFSNSRSEMNVSTLELGDSALYLCASSFSGGAPHEQYFGPGTRLTVT.

This chain links TRBV2 with TRBJ2-2; tentative D call: TRBD2 (6 bases). From germline, CDR1 is SNHLY and CDR2 FYNNEI. The length of the CDR3 is 15 residues. Deletions cut 1 base from V and 7 bases from J, with 13 bases between. The CDR3 sequence is CASSEGQPGVGELFF. The DNA for the CDR3 is TGTGCCAGCAGTGAAGGTCAGCCGGGGGTCGGGGAGCTGTTTTTT.

The chain recombines TRBV9 with TRBJ1-2; D is ambiguous. V shed 4 bases and J shed 2 bases, with 15 bases lying between them. The germline gives CDR1 SGDLS, CDR2 YYNGEE. The CDR3 consists of 15 residues. The CDR3 bases are TGTGCCAGCAGCATTCAAGTAGCGGAAAACTATGGCTACACCTTC. Its translation is CASSIQVAENYGYTF.

This sequence joins TRBV12-2 and TRBJ2-2; the table gives TRBD1 as D, unverified against the DNA. TRBV12-2 is labeled a pseudogene. This CDR3 spans 16 amino acids. CDR3 in DNA: TGTGCAAGTCGCTCCCGACAGGGGGACTCCACCGGGGAGCTGTTTTTT. Its translation: CASRSRQGDSTGELFF.

V gene TRBV5-8 combines with J gene TRBJ2-3, with TRBD1 identical over 8 bases. CDR1 is SGHTS and CDR2 is YDEGEE in the germline V gene. This CDR3 has 15 residues. With V trimmed by 0 bases and J by 5 bases, 5 bases remained unmatched. The CDR3 loop is CASSLGQGAEDTQYF. For the CDR3, the DNA is TGTGCCAGCAGCTTGGGTCAGGGGGCGGAAGATACGCAGTATTTT. Based on the CDR3 plus reference TRBV5-8 and TRBJ2-3, the full variable domain is EAGVTQSPTHLIKTRGQQATLRCSPISGHTSVYWYQQALGLGLQFLLWYDEGEERNRGNFPPRFSGRQFPNYSSELNVNALELEDSALYLCASSLGQGAEDTQYFGPGTRLTVL.

This sequence joins TRBV7-3 and TRBJ2-1; TRBD2 aligns across 13 bases. The germline CDR1 and CDR2 sequences are SGHTA and FQGTGA. The CDR3 spans 15 residues. V lost 4 bases, J lost 7 bases, and 4 bases stayed unmatched. CDR3 loop: CASSSPGLAGNEQFF. The CDR3 nucleotides read TGTGCCAGCAGCTCTCCGGGACTAGCGGGGAATGAGCAGTTCTTC.

This CDR3 reads CASSPGQGNTEAFF. The DNA of the CDR3 is TGTGCCAGCAGCCCGGGACAGGGTAACACTGAAGCTTTCTTT. This sequence joins TRBV7-9 and TRBJ1-1; 9 nucleotides match TRBD1. Germline lookup yields CDR1 SEHNR and CDR2 FQNEAQ (reference sequence). With V trimmed by 5 bases and J by 2 bases, 3 bases remained unmatched. The CDR3 contains 14 residues.

The chain links TRBV7-9 to TRBJ2-7, with a possible D match to TRBD2 (6 bases). Germline CDR1 SEHNR, CDR2 FQNEAQ (reference sequence). The CDR3 has 14 amino acids. V was trimmed by 5 bases and J by 2 bases, leaving 13 bases between them. The CDR3, as DNA: TGTGCCAGCAGCATACGGGAGTCCGCCTACGAGCAGTACTTC. It encodes CASSIRESAYEQYF.